In this sample, the clone carrying this T cell receptor beta chain is medium-sized. What it binds is unknown. Losses at the gene ends were 3 bases for V and 3 bases for J; bases not matched to a gene: 1. The CDR3 loop spans 13 amino acids. In germline, CDR1 is MGHDK, CDR2 SYGVNS. 10 ml fresh peripheral blood yielded the PBMCs. Amplified TCR beta CDR3 regions came from RNA transcripts. In the first-round RT-PCR of the TCR CDR3, the HTBI primer set was used. TCRdb reprocessed the multiplex PCR reads via MiXCR and lists one record per CDR3 protein. Among around 300,000 distinct CDR3 sequences listed, 20% to 30% were seen once. This sample stems from a study of T cells in Graves' hyperthyroidism and ophthalmopathy. Study-level points and caveats: A model of 13 V-J features distinguished ophthalmopathy from stable hyperthyroidism.

What was sequenced was blood. This rearrangement joins TRBV25-1 to TRBJ2-7; 8 bases align to TRBD1. This sequence was found in a man aged 40-55 years with Graves' hyperthyroidism that later progressed to Graves' ophthalmopathy. The CDR3: CASSDGQGYEQYF. The CDR3 DNA reads TGTGCCAGCAGTGACGGACAGGGCTACGAGCAGTACTTC.